This TCR beta chain comes out of a study of beta chain features in type 1 diabetes. Study-level background: Cell yields, gender and age were similar in healthy donors and patients. Sorted cells examined across all samples numbered 107,917,701. Findings and caveats of the study: Any HLA type influence on TCRB rearrangement was left unresolved here. Researchers report that Type 1 diabetes patients had moderately but significantly shorter TCRB CDR3s across all four CD4+ subsets.

Reverse transcription of all isolated RNA meant that expressed TCRB transcripts were sequenced. Assay: immunoSEQ multiplex PCR; the TCRdb copy retains only in-frame clones and omits some. The sample lists around 300,000 clones, approximately 11% occurring once. In regard to this clone: What it binds is not known.

V lost 2 bases and J lost 5, with 13 bases in between. There are 14 residues in the CDR3. The germline V gene encodes CDR1 LGHNA and CDR2 YSLEER. The sample was naive CD4+ T cells from blood. J is TRBJ2-7 and V is TRBV4-3; D is possibly TRBD2 (5 bases). This sequence originates from a woman aged 30 to 39 in good health. DNA for the CDR3: TGCGCCAGCAGCCAACCGGGTCGAGGGAACGAGCAGTACTTC. Encoded protein: CASSQPGRGNEQYF.